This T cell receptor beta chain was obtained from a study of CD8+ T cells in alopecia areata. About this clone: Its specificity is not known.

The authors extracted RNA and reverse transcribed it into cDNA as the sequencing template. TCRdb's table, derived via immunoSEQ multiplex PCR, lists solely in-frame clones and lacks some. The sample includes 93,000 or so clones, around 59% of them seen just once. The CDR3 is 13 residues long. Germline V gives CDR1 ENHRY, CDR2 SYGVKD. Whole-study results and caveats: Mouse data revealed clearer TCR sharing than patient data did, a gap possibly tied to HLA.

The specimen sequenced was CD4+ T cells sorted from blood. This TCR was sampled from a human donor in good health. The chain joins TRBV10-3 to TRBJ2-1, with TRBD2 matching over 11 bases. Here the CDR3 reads CAILAGAYNEQFF. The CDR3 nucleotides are TGTGCTATACTAGCGGGGGCCTACAATGAGCAGTTCTTC.